The sequence of this T cell receptor (beta chain) was determined in a study of T-cell memory formation after mild COVID-19. Points from the study as a whole: Certain responding clones were present in pre-infection memory, suggesting participation of cross-reactive memory.

The CDR3 extends over 13 amino acids. Trimming stripped 5 bases from V and 2 bases from J, with 10 bases between. Germline values: CDR1 SGHRS, CDR2 YFSETQ. Remarks on this clonotype: No antigen is known for it.

TCRdb itself ran the 5' RACE reads through MiXCR, one entry per CDR3 protein. The repertoire includes about 410,000 distinct CDR3 sequences, about a sixth of them detected once, and roughly a fifth sits in the top ten. The receptor was derived from a young man who had mild COVID-19 (a few samples of this study predate the infection). Cell type and time point are not known. The chain is built from TRBV5-1 and TRBJ1-2, with unresolved D. Sequences were obtained from PBMCs or a T cell subset sorted from them (not recorded which). The CDR3 spells CASREMTNYGYTF. The CDR3 bases are TGCGCCAGCAGGGAGATGACCAACTATGGCTACACCTTC.